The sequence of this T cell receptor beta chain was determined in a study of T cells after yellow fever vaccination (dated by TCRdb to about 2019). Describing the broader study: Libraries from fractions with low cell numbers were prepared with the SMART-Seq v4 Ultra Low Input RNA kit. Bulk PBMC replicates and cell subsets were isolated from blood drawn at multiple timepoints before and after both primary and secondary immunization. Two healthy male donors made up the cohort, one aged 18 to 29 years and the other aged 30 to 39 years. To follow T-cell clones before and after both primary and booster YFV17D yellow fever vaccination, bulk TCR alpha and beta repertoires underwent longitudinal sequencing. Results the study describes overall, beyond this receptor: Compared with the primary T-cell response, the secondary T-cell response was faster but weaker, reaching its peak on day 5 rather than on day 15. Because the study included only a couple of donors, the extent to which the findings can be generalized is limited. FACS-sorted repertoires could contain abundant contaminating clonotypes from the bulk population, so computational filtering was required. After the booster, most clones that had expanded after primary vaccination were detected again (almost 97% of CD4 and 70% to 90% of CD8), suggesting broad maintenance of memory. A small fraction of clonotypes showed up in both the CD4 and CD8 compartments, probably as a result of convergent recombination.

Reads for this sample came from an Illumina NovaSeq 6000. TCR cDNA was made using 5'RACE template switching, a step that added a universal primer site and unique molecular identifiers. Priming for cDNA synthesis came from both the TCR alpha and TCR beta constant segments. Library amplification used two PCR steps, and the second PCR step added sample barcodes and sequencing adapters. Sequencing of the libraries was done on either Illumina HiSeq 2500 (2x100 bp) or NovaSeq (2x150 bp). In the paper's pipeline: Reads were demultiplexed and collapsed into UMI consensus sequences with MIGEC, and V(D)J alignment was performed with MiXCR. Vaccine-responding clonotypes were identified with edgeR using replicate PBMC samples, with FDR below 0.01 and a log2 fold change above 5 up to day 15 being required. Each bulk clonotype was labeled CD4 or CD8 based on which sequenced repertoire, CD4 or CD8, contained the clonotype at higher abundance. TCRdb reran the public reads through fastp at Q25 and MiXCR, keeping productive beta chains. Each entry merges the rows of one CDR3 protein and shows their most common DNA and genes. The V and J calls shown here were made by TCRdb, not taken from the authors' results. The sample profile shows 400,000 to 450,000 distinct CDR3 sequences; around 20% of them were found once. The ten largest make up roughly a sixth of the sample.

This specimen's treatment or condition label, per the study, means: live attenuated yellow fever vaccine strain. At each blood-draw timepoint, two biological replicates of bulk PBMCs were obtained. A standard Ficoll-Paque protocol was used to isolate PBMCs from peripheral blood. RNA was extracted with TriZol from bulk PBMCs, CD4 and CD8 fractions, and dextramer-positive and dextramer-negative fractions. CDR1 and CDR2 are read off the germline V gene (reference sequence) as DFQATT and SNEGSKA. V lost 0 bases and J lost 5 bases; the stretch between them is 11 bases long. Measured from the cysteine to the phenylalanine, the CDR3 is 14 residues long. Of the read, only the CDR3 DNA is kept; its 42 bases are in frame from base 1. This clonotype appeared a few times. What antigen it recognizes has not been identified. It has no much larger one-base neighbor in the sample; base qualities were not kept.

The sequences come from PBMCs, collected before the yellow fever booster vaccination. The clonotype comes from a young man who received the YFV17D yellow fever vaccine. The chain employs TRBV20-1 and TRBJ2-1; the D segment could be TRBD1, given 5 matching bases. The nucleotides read TGCAGTGCTAGAGATACAGGACGAAACAATGAGCAGTTCTTC. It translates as CSARDTGRNNEQFF.